The 12 T cell receptor beta chains below all came from one sample that was sequenced in a study of T cell changes during pregnancy in multiple sclerosis. Libraries were prepared by immunoSEQ multiplex PCR; TCRdb keeps only in-frame clonotypes and omits some of them. The sample records roughly 45,000 clones, around 89% being singletons. Source: CD4+ T cells from peripheral blood mononuclear cells, taken in the second trimester of pregnancy. Source of these receptors: a female donor with multiple sclerosis, enrolled in a pregnancy study.

The J gene is TRBJ2-4, the V gene TRBV2, with 9 bases matching TRBD2. The ends lost 7 bases at V and 15 bases at J; junction bases unmatched: 13. CDR3 length equals 13 residues. Germline V gene lookup returns CDR1 SNHLY and CDR2 FYNNEI. The CDR3 bases are TGTGCCAGCACCCTTGGGCGGGAGGGCCATAGGTACTTC. This encodes CASTLGREGHRYF.

The chain joins TRBV28 to TRBJ2-3, with TRBD2 as a possible D gene (6 bases). V gave up 4 bases and J gave up 1 base, with 9 bases separating them. The length of the CDR3 is 14 residues. Germline values: CDR1 MDHEN, CDR2 SYDVKM. CDR3 nucleotides: TGTGCCAGCAGTTCGGGAGTTGGCACAGATACGCAGTATTTT. It is translated as CASSSGVGTDTQYF.

The chain uses TRBV4-2 and TRBJ2-5; 16 nucleotides match TRBD2. Germline CDR1 is LGHNA and CDR2 is YNFKEQ. CDR3 length equals 19 residues. Losses at the gene ends were 0 bases for V and 5 bases for J; bases not matched to a gene: 9. In DNA, the CDR3 is TGTGCCAGCAGCCAAGACACCGGGACTAGCGGGAGGGCCTGGGAGACCCAGTACTTC. It translates to CASSQDTGTSGRAWETQYF.

V usage is TRBV28 and J usage is TRBJ2-7; TRBD1 matches at 9 bases. Germline CDR1 is MDHEN and CDR2 is SYDVKM. The V gene end was trimmed by 4 bases and the J gene end by 2 bases; junction bases not matched to a gene: 3. This CDR3 contains 14 residues. The CDR3 DNA follows: TGTGCCAGCAGTTCCGGGACAGGGACCTACGAGCAGTACTTC. Amino acid sequence: CASSSGTGTYEQYF.

This chain uses TRBV4-1 with TRBJ2-3; 7 nucleotides line up with TRBD1. The CDR3 sequence is 14 residues long. Germline trimming cut 1 base from V and 3 bases from J; bases unmatched to any gene: 1. Germline lookup yields CDR1 MGHRA and CDR2 YSYEKL. The DNA for the CDR3 is TGCGCCAGCAGCCAAGGGGACAGAACAGATACGCAGTATTTT. Translating it yields CASSQGDRTDTQYF.

In nucleotides, the CDR3 is TGTGCCAGCAGCCGCGACAGGGCCGGGGCCAACGTCCTGACTTTC. It codes for CASSRDRAGANVLTF. The chain combines TRBV7-2 with TRBJ2-6, with TRBD1 identical over 7 bases. CDR1 is SGHTA and CDR2 is FQGNSA in the germline V gene. This CDR3 contains 15 residues. J was trimmed by 4 bases and V by 5 bases; bases with no gene match: 5.

The genes are TRBV6-6 and TRBJ2-3; D is unresolved. The CDR3 is made up of 12 amino acids. Deletions cut 5 bases from V and 6 bases from J, with 9 bases between. In germline, CDR1 is MNHNY, CDR2 SVGAGI (reference sequence). The CDR3 DNA is TGTGCCAGCAGTCCCTCCCGGGATACGCAGTATTTT. Its translation is CASSPSRDTQYF.

This sequence joins TRBV28 and TRBJ2-7; 11 bases map to TRBD1. Germline CDR1 reads MDHEN; CDR2 reads SYDVKM. The CDR3 is made up of 21 amino acids. Unmatched junction bases numbered 24, after V lost 4 bases and J lost 4 bases. The CDR3 here is CASSSFQARDRGSTRDYEQYF. DNA of the CDR3: TGTGCCAGCAGTTCCTTTCAGGCGCGGGACAGGGGGTCCACACGCGATTACGAGCAGTACTTC.

The gene calls are TRBV28 and TRBJ2-7; D not certain. The V and J ends lost 3 bases and 6 bases respectively, with 15 bases between them. The CDR3 has 14 residues. Germline CDR1 is MDHEN and CDR2 is SYDVKM. CDR3 protein: CASSFTGESREQYF. As DNA, the CDR3 is TGTGCCAGCAGTTTTACGGGTGAAAGTCGCGAGCAGTACTTC.

The chain is built from TRBV19 and TRBJ1-5; TRBD1 matches 7 bases. The CDR3 runs to 14 residues. Germline trimming cut 10 bases from V and 7 bases from J; bases unmatched to any gene: 13. Per germline, CDR1 LNHDA and CDR2 SQIVND (reference sequence). CDR3 amino acids: CATTSKGRGQPQHF. The CDR3 DNA is TGTGCCACCACAAGTAAAGGCAGGGGGCAGCCCCAGCATTTT. Complete variable domain (other parts from reference TRBV19 and TRBJ1-5): DGGITQSPKYLFRKEGQNVTLSCEQNLNHDAMYWYRQDPGQGLRLIYYSQIVNDFQKGDIAEGYSVSREKKESFPLTVTSAQKNPTAFYLCATTSKGRGQPQHFGDGTRLSIL.

The V and J genes are TRBV6-5 and TRBJ2-3; 7 nucleotides line up with TRBD2. Germline CDR1 and CDR2: MNHEY and SVGAGI. The CDR3 sequence is 15 residues long. The junction had 9 bases not matched to a gene; V was cut back by 8 bases and J by 1 base. The chain's CDR3 is CASHRGRGGTDTQYF. The CDR3 bases are TGTGCCAGCCACCGGGGGAGGGGAGGCACAGATACGCAGTATTTT.

V gene TRBV6-1 combines with J gene TRBJ1-5, with D maybe TRBD1 (6 bases). With 3 bases removed from V and 2 bases from J, the gap between germline ends came to 17 bases. Germline loops: CDR1 MNHNS, CDR2 SASEGT. The CDR3 extends over 17 amino acids. The CDR3 reads CASSEVFRGLGNQPQHF. The CDR3 region has the DNA TGTGCCAGCAGTGAGGTCTTCAGGGGCTTGGGCAATCAGCCCCAGCATTTT.